Listed here is a single TCR beta chain. This sample was included in a study of CD8+ T cells in alopecia areata. In germline, CDR1 is SGHVS, CDR2 FQNEAQ. V lost 5 bases, J lost 5 bases, and 19 bases lay in between. This CDR3 contains 15 residues. Reverse transcription of extracted RNA yielded cDNA, which provided the sequencing template. The repertoire was sequenced with immunoSEQ multiplex PCR; TCRdb's copy has only in-frame clones and lacks some. In the table there are 180,000 or so clones, 45% to 60% of which are singletons. Treatment reported: oral pan-JAK inhibitor, 5-10 mg twice daily. The receptor comes from a human donor with alopecia areata. Material: CD8+ T cells sorted from blood, obtained at week 52, from a patient treated with tofacitinib. The rearrangement joins TRBV7-8 to TRBJ2-7; perhaps D is TRBD1 or TRBD2 (5 bases each). The CDR3 DNA is TGTGCCAGCAGCCCCTCCGTTAGGGGTAGCGACGAGCAGTACTTC. Its translation: CASSPSVRGSDEQYF.